Listed below are T cell receptor beta chains from one sample, sequenced in a study of breast tumors, draining lymph nodes, adjacent tissues. MiXCR was run by TCRdb on the multiplex PCR reads, yielding one entry per CDR3 protein. The data show 200,000 to 300,000 distinct CDR3 sequences, with under 35% seen just once and over 0.95% held by the top ten. Sequencing was carried out using axillary lymph node tissue. These receptors were collected from a female donor with breast cancer. Some clones in this sample may be carry-over from other donors' samples. The conserved cysteine and the conserved F or W are not part of the CDR3 here. A D gene is named only where the DNA matches it firmly.

V gene	J gene	D gene	CDR3 protein
TRBV27	TRBJ1-5	-	ASRRATGDPNQPQH
TRBV27	TRBJ2-3	-	ASSPGTLIYTGTQY
TRBV29-1	TRBJ2-2	-	SVDMLAGELF
TRBV12-3/TRBV12-4	TRBJ2-1	TRBD2	ASCPGLVSYNEQF
TRBV7-2	TRBJ2-6	-	ASSLVGAASGANLLT
TRBV7-9	TRBJ2-7	-	ASSSIPWTYEQY
TRBV15	TRBJ1-5	TRBD1	ATSGDRGKSETQH
TRBV5-8	TRBJ2-2	-	ASSQQNTGELF
TRBV11-2	TRBJ2-5	TRBD2	ASSLAGGGNQPQY
TRBV7-9	TRBJ1-2	-	ASSLEAQGAYGYS
TRBV2	TRBJ2-5	TRBD1	ASEGQGQTQY
TRBV4-1	TRBJ1-1	-	ASSQDLRGRRTEAF
TRBV20-1	TRBJ1-5	TRBD1	SARATGGQPQH
TRBV29-1	TRBJ2-7	TRBD2	SVREAGVSEQY
TRBV5-1	TRBJ2-3	TRBD2	ASSSGLAGAVDTQY
TRBV2	TRBJ2-1	TRBD1	ASPPGQRSYNEQF
TRBV9	TRBJ2-3	-	ASSVEVDTQY
TRBV20-1	TRBJ2-1	-	SARDWARGHNEQF
TRBV6-1	TRBJ1-5	-	ASSDRGFSNQPQH
TRBV12-3/TRBV12-4	TRBJ1-2	-	ASSLVYGYGYT
TRBV9	TRBJ2-7	-	ASSGATREQY
TRBV29-1	TRBJ1-2	-	SATLPNRVGVIGGYT
TRBV4-3	TRBJ2-1	TRBD2	ASSQDRVPSGSDNEQF
TRBV29-1	TRBJ2-5	TRBD1	SVADRVTETQY
TRBV27	TRBJ2-5	TRBD2	ASSSITSGSYTQY
TRBV7-2	TRBJ2-7	TRBD2	ASSSPDGGYEQY
TRBV3-1	TRBJ2-5	TRBD1	ASNPTDRGETQY
TRBV20-1	TRBJ2-7	TRBD2	SAREGGPLYEQY
TRBV5-8	TRBJ2-7	-	ASRKDSSEQY
TRBV19	TRBJ2-1	TRBD2	ASNRGGTSVYEQF
TRBV6-1	TRBJ2-7	TRBD1	ASSSTGTGGTYEQY
TRBV30	TRBJ2-1	TRBD2	AWSVLAGGDEQF
TRBV29-1	TRBJ1-6	-	SARDSYNSPPH
TRBV2	TRBJ2-5	TRBD1	ASTIWTGRMVQETQY
TRBV29-1	TRBJ2-1	-	SVEGVGEHF
TRBV19	TRBJ1-5	-	ASSVRQRWDQPQH
TRBV19	TRBJ2-6	TRBD1	ASSLSPPGQGLSGANVLT
TRBV12-3/TRBV12-4	TRBJ1-5	TRBD1	ASRRTGGQGNQPQH
TRBV5-8	TRBJ2-7	-	ASSGGWRRTGREQY
TRBV27	TRBJ1-2	TRBD1	ASSPTGGAYGYT
TRBV24-1	TRBJ1-3	-	ATSARAGRAGNTIY
TRBV5-1	TRBJ2-3	TRBD1	ASNPDRGRSDTQY
TRBV9	TRBJ1-1	-	ASSPPPQGGTTEAF
TRBV18	TRBJ2-7	-	ASSPVPASYEQY
TRBV15	TRBJ1-2	-	ATSSVDQRGMGYGYT
TRBV6-1	TRBJ2-7	TRBD2	ASSEASGSYLYEQY
TRBV6-6	TRBJ1-5	-	ASSSRGGVVQPQH
TRBV7-2	TRBJ1-5	-	ASSRVVNSNQPQH
TRBV7-2	TRBJ2-5	-	ASSLVTQTTAETQY
TRBV4-1	TRBJ2-3	TRBD2	ASSQRSWVLAGVSDTQY